This T cell receptor (beta chain) was observed in a study of T cells expressing NK-cell markers (dated by TCRdb to 2018 to 2021). In the study overall: In sorted CD3+CD56+NKG2C+, CD3+CD56+NKG2C- and CD3+CD56-NKG2C+ T-cell subsets from eight donors, TCR beta-chain repertoires were profiled. Among the eight sequenced donors, seven were HCMV-seropositive and one was HCMV-seronegative. All eight donors whose samples were sequenced were randomly selected healthy volunteers, three of them men and five women. Libraries were sequenced as 2 x 150 bp reads on Illumina HiSeq 2000/2500, MiSeq or NextSeq. What the work shows at the level of the full study, not this receptor alone: Those dominant clonotypes were again the most abundant among CD3+CD56-NKG2C+ cells in a handful of donors, at about 28.3-65%. In more than five donors, the dominant CD3+CD56+NKG2C+ clonotypes ranked among the top 10 CD8+ clonotypes, making up roughly 1.0-7.5% of CD8+ T cells. Whether the expanded NKG2C-expressing T cell clones were specific for HCMV antigens remained unclear.

Turning to this clonotype: Its antigen has not been determined.

CDR1 is given as MNHEY and CDR2 as SVGAGI, both from the germline V gene. From its cysteine to its phenylalanine, the CDR3 spans 18 amino acids. No DNA has been recorded. A commercial ELISA kit detecting HCMV-specific IgG in serum was used to determine HCMV serostatus. Ficoll density gradient centrifugation was used to isolate peripheral blood mononuclear cells from blood. Sequencing used an Illumina HiSeq 2000. The TCR beta cDNA libraries were made using 5'RACE template switching, a step that added both a universal primer site and unique molecular identifiers. Priming for cDNA synthesis came from the TCR beta constant segment, and two successive PCR amplification steps followed. Concerning the study's data processing: Reads were demultiplexed and grouped by UMI with MIGEC, and clonotypes were assembled and quantified with MiTCR. To remove erroneous sequences, TCR cDNA sequences were retained only when supported by two or more reads. The tcR package was used for downstream repertoire analysis, and clonotypes were matched across fractions by CDR3 nucleotide sequence plus V segment. VDJmatch was used to annotate antigen specificity against VDJdb, with one amino acid substitution in CDR3 permitted. Reads reprocessed by TCRdb are summarized as one entry per CDR3 protein sequence, and DNA is absent. The V and J calls, along with clone size, are taken from TCRdb and not from the paper's own processing. The table for this sample lists about 540,000 distinct CDR3 sequences. The top ten hold 3.5% to 4.5% of the sample.

The V and J genes are TRBV6-5 and TRBJ2-6; the TCRdb call, TRBD1, lacks DNA for checking. The TCR sequence derives from a man aged 18 to 30 in good health. Donor details come from another sample of the same person, matched by shared clones. Sequencing used blood T cells: a sorted CD56 or NKG2C T cell subset, CD4+ or CD8+ T cells, or bulk PBMC T cells (not recorded which). CDR3 protein: CASSSGTGGADGANVLTF.